These 14 T cell receptor beta chains share one sample of origin, sequenced in a study of T cell changes during pregnancy in multiple sclerosis. The table came from immunoSEQ multiplex PCR; TCRdb's copy has only in-frame clones and leaves some out. The data show more than 65,000 clones, more than 90% seen once. The sequencing used peripheral blood, collected in the first trimester of pregnancy. These receptors all stem from a female donor with multiple sclerosis, enrolled in a pregnancy study.

This chain joins TRBV9 and TRBJ2-7; a possible D gene is TRBD2 (6 bases). The V gene lost 0 bases and the J gene lost 7 bases, with 20 bases spanning the gap. CDR1 is SGDLS, CDR2 YYNGEE, per germline. The CDR3 has 16 amino acids. This chain's CDR3 is CASSVDPRRDPREQYF. CDR3 sequence (DNA): TGTGCCAGCAGCGTAGATCCTCGGCGGGACCCAAGGGAGCAGTACTTC.

V usage is TRBV10-2 and J usage is TRBJ1-1, with 7 nucleotides matching TRBD1. This CDR3 is 15 amino acids long. CDR1 and CDR2 from the germline V gene are WSHSY and SAAADI. The V gene end was trimmed by 3 bases and the J gene end by 2 bases; junction bases not matched to a gene: 6. The CDR3 spells CASSDVTGANTEAFF. The CDR3, as DNA: TGCGCCAGCAGTGATGTTACAGGGGCTAACACTGAAGCTTTCTTT.

This clone was recorded only once. CDR3 coding DNA: TGTGCCAGCAGGAGCGCGGGCACCGGGGAGCTGTTTTTT. Amino acid sequence: CASRSAGTGELFF. V and J are TRBV5-6 and TRBJ2-2; TRBD2 is a possible D gene (5 bases). The germline CDR1 and CDR2 sequences are SGHDT and YYEEEE. Trimming removed 5 bases at V and 4 bases at J, with 9 bases between. This CDR3 spans 13 amino acids.

The CDR3 is CASSYSLSSATYNEQFF. CDR3 in DNA: TGTGCCAGCAGCTATTCCTTATCTAGCGCGACCTACAATGAGCAGTTCTTC. The chain uses TRBV5-4 and TRBJ2-1; TRBD2 might be the D (6 bases). Per germline, CDR1 SGHNT and CDR2 YYREEE (reference sequence). Trimming left V 3 bases short and J 2 bases short, with 18 bases between. CDR3 size: 17 residues. Together with reference TRBV5-4 and TRBJ2-1, the CDR3 gives the full variable domain: ETGVTQSPTHLIKTRGQQVTLRCSSQSGHNTVSWYQQALGQGPQFIFQYYREEENGRGNFPPRFSGLQFPNYSSELNVNALELDDSALYLCASSYSLSSATYNEQFFGPGTRLTVL.

The CDR3 loop is CASSRLQGVNSPLHF. The DNA for the CDR3 is TGTGCCAGCAGCCGACTACAGGGGGTTAATTCACCCCTCCACTTT. The rearrangement uses TRBV2 and TRBJ1-6; the match to TRBD1 covers 8 bases. The CDR3 is made up of 15 amino acids. V lost 6 bases to trimming and J lost 6 bases; unmatched junction nucleotides: 7. Looked up from germline, CDR1 is SNHLY and CDR2 is FYNNEI.

J is TRBJ2-5 and V is TRBV5-1; possible D gene TRBD2, 6 bases. The length of the CDR3 is 14 residues. In germline, CDR1 is SGHRS, CDR2 YFSETQ. Trimming took off 3 bases at V and 5 bases at J, with 14 bases between the two ends. The CDR3 DNA sequence: TGCGCCAGCAGCTCCCGCGGGGCCGGGGAGACCCAGTACTTC. Encoded protein: CASSSRGAGETQYF.

This chain uses TRBV7-2 with TRBJ2-1; no firm D call. Trimming left V 5 bases short and J 6 bases short, with 11 bases between. The CDR3 spans 13 residues. The germline CDR1 and CDR2 sequences are SGHTA and FQGNSA. CDR3 DNA: TGTGCCAGCAGCCCAGGTCCTTTCAATGAGCAGTTCTTC. This encodes CASSPGPFNEQFF.

The chain recombines TRBV5-1 with TRBJ2-1, with 7 bases that match TRBD1. This CDR3 comprises 14 residues. V was pared by 4 bases and J by 5 bases, with 6 bases of the junction left unmatched. Germline CDR1 SGHRS, CDR2 YFSETQ. The CDR3 bases are TGCGCCAGCAGCGACCGGGACAGACACAATGAGCAGTTCTTC. As protein: CASSDRDRHNEQFF. The complete variable domain, with remaining parts taken from reference TRBV5-1 and TRBJ2-1, reads KAGVTQTPRYLIKTRGQQVTLSCSPISGHRSVSWYQQTPGQGLQFLFEYFSETQRNKGNFPGRFSGRQFSNSRSEMNVSTLELGDSALYLCASSDRDRHNEQFFGPGTRLTVL.

The V gene is TRBV5-1, the J gene TRBJ2-1, with 11 bases that match TRBD2. V dropped 7 bases and J dropped 8; count of bases not matched to a gene: 17. CDR3 length: 17 amino acids. Germline loops: CDR1 SGHRS, CDR2 YFSETQ. CDR3 nucleotides: TGCGCCAGCGAAGGTAGCGGGAGGGGTCGTAGATTTCATGAGCAGTTCTTC. Residues: CASEGSGRGRRFHEQFF.

The chain couples TRBV19 to TRBJ2-2; TRBD1 matches 9 bases. Germline CDR1 and CDR2: LNHDA and SQIVND (reference sequence). V trimming: 4 bases; J trimming: 5 bases; junction bases outside the gene matches: 8. The CDR3 runs 16 residues. The CDR3: CASSKSGTGRTGELFF. In DNA, the CDR3 is TGTGCCAGTAGTAAAAGTGGGACAGGGCGAACCGGGGAGCTGTTTTTT. The full variable domain, in which reference TRBV19 and TRBJ2-2 provide the parts outside the CDR3, is DGGITQSPKYLFRKEGQNVTLSCEQNLNHDAMYWYRQDPGQGLRLIYYSQIVNDFQKGDIAEGYSVSREKKESFPLTVTSAQKNPTAFYLCASSKSGTGRTGELFFGEGSRLTVL.

This clone occurred once. This chain links TRBV30 with TRBJ2-7, with D uncertain. This CDR3 has 13 amino acids. V was trimmed by 5 bases and J by 0 bases, leaving 11 bases between them. Germline V gives CDR1 GTSNPN, CDR2 SVGIG (reference sequence). CDR3 in amino acids: CAWALRSSYEQYF. DNA for the CDR3: TGTGCCTGGGCGCTGAGGAGCTCCTACGAGCAGTACTTC.

The chain employs TRBV5-6 and TRBJ1-3; no clear D gene. Germline V gives CDR1 SGHDT, CDR2 YYEEEE. The V end lost 3 bases, the J end lost 5 bases, and 12 bases lay between the germline ends. The CDR3 extends over 14 amino acids. The CDR3 is CASSSRESRNTIYF. CDR3 DNA sequence: TGTGCCAGCAGCTCGAGGGAGTCCCGAAACACCATATATTTT.

The chain carries TRBV7-2 and TRBJ2-3, with 10 positions matching TRBD2. CDR3 length: 19 amino acids. V was pared by 5 bases and J by 1 base, with 15 bases of the junction left unmatched. Germline-derived CDR1 and CDR2 are SGHTA and FQGNSA. DNA of the CDR3: TGTGCCAGCAGCCCGGGGGCTAGCGGGGGCCTGTGGGGCACAGATACGCAGTATTTT. Protein sequence: CASSPGASGGLWGTDTQYF.

The rearrangement uses TRBV6-6 and TRBJ2-7, with TRBD2 as a possible D gene (5 bases). V was trimmed by 2 bases and J by 0 bases, leaving 14 bases between them. The V gene's germline CDR1 is MNHNY and CDR2 SVGAGI (reference sequence). CDR3 length: 16 amino acids. The CDR3 sequence is CASSYGSRVSSYEQYF. CDR3 nucleotides: TGTGCCAGCAGTTACGGGTCGCGGGTAAGCTCCTACGAGCAGTACTTC.